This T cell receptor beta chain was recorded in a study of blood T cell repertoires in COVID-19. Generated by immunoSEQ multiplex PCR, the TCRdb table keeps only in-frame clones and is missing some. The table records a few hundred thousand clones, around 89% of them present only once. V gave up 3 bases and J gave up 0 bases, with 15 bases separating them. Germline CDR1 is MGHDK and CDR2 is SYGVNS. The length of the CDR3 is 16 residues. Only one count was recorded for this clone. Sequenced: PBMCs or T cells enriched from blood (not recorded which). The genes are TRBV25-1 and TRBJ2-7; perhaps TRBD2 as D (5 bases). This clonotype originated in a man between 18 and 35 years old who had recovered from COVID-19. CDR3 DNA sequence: TGTGCCAGCAGTGATTCGGGAAGGGTGGACTCCTACGAGCAGTACTTC. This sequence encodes CASSDSGRVDSYEQYF.